This T cell receptor beta chain was observed in a study of blood T cell repertoires in COVID-19. Overall study: Samples came from the United States, Italy and Spain, spanning acute and convalescent COVID-19. The analysed material was cDNA or gDNA that came from T cells, B-cell-depleted T cells, or PBMCs.

Seattle patient enrollment occurred during active infection, with longitudinal follow-up thereafter. Trimming cost V 5 bases and J 5 bases, with 6 bases left between them. The CDR3 is 11 residues long. Germline-derived CDR1 and CDR2 are MNHEY and SVGAGI. In the source study's methods: Estimated nucleated cell counts came from reference gene primer amplification. The method was immunoSEQ multiplex PCR; TCRdb's version includes in-frame clones alone and lacks a portion of them. That table gives V, J and clone size, and the DNA gave D and trimming. The sample records about 130,000 clones, about 74% being singletons.

The V call is TRBV6-5, the J call TRBJ1-2; the D is unclear. The sequenced sample was peripheral blood. The source of this sequence is a man older than 75 with COVID-19, enrolled during active disease. The CDR3 here is CASSLEYGYTF. In nucleotides, the CDR3 is TGTGCCAGCAGTCTAGAATATGGCTACACCTTC.